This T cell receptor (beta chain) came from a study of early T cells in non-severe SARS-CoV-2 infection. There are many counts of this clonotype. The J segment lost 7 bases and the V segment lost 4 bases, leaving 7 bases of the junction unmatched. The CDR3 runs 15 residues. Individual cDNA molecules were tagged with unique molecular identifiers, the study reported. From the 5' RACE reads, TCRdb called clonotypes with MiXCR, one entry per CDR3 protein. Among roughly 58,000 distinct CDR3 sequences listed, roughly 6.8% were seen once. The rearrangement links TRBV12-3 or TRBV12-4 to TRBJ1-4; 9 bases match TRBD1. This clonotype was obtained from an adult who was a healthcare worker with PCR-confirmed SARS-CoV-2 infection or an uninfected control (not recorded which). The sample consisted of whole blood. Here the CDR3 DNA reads TGTGCCAGCAGTTCCCTGGGACAGGGAACTGAAAAACTGTTTTTT. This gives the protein CASSSLGQGTEKLFF.